The entry below describes one T cell receptor (beta chain). The data were produced by immunoSEQ multiplex PCR, yet TCRdb's version contains in-frame clones alone and is incomplete. This sample has about 170,000 clones, with 90% to 95% found just once. The germline V gene has CDR1 SGHNT and CDR2 YYREEE (reference sequence). V was clipped by 0 bases and J by 0 bases, with 4 bases between them. This CDR3 has 14 residues. This sample is drawn from a study of control samples from healthy donors and cancer patients. Sequencing input: blood. The chain is built from TRBV5-4 and TRBJ1-3, with D unresolved. The clonotype originates from a woman in her 30s in good health. The CDR3 coding sequence is TGTGCCAGCAGCTTGGCAGGCTCTGGAAACACCATATATTTT. Translating gives CASSLAGSGNTIYF.